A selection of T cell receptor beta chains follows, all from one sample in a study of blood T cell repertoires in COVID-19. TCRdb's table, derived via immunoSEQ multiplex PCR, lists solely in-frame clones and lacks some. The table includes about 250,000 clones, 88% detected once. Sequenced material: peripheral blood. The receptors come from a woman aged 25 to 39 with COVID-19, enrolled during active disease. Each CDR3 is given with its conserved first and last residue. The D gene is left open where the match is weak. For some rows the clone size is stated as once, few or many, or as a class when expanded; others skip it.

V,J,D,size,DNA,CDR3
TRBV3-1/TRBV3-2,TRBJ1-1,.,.,TGTGCCAGCAGCCTCCTAGTGAACACTGAAGCTTTCTTT,CASSLLVNTEAFF
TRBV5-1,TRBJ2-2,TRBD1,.,TGCGCCAGCAGCTTGGGGGACAGAGAGCTGTTTTTT,CASSLGDRELFF
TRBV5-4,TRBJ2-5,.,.,TGTGCCAGCAGCTTGGGGGCCCTAGCGGAGACCCAGTACTTC,CASSLGALAETQYF
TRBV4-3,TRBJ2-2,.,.,TGCGCCAGCAGCAGCCAATCACACAGGGTCGCCGGGGAGCTGTTTTTT,CASSSQSHRVAGELFF
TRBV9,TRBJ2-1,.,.,TGTGCCAGCAGCGGCAGCAAGTTGGCGTATGGGGAGTGGGGGGATGAGCAGTTCTTC,CASSGSKLAYGEWGDEQFF
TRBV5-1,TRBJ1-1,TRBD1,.,TGCGCCAGCAGCTCAGAGACAGGGAATGAAGCTTTCTTT,CASSSETGNEAFF
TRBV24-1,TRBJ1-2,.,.,TGTGCCACCAGTGACTCGGGAGCCTATGGCTACACCTTC,CATSDSGAYGYTF
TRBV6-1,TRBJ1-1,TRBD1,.,TGTGCCAGCAGTGAAGTAGGGGGCAGGGGGACTTTCTTT,CASSEVGGRGTFF
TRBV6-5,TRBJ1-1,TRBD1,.,TGTGCCAGCAGCCGGGACAGCATGAACACTGAAGCTTTCTTT,CASSRDSMNTEAFF
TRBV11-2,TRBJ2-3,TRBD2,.,TGTGCCAGCAGCTCGAGGCTCCTAGCGGGGGGAAAGGATACGCAGTATTTT,CASSSRLLAGGKDTQYF
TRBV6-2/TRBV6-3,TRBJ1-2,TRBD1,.,TGTGCCAGCAGTGCACAGGGGGCTGGCTACACCTTC,CASSAQGAGYTF
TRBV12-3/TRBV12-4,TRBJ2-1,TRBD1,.,TGTGCCAGCACCACAGGGGGGTATGAGCAGTTCTTC,CASTTGGYEQFF
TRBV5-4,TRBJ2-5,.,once,TGTGCCAGCAGCTTGGTGCAGGGGCGGCAAGAGACCCAGTACTTC,CASSLVQGRQETQYF
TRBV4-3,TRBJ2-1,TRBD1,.,TGCGCCAGCAGCCAAGCCCCCGCCGGACAGGGGGCCAGTGAGCAGTTCTTC,CASSQAPAGQGASEQFF
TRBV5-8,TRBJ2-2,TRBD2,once,TGTGCCAGCAGCTTGGCGGGGGGGCCTCGCGACACCGGGGAGCTGTTTTTT,CASSLAGGPRDTGELFF
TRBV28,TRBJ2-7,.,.,TGTGCCAGCAGTCCGCCCGGGGCCTACGAGCAGTACTTC,CASSPPGAYEQYF
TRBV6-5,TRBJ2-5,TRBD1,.,TGTGCCAGCAGCCCGCAGTACAGGGGAGAGGAGACCCAGTACTTC,CASSPQYRGEETQYF
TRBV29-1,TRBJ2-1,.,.,TGCAGCGTTGTGGGGGGACTCCCTTCCTACAATGAGCAGTTCTTC,CSVVGGLPSYNEQFF
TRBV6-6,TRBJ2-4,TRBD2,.,TGTGCCAGCAGTCACCGGGCTAGCGGGATGGTGGCCAAAAACATTCAGTACTTC,CASSHRASGMVAKNIQYF
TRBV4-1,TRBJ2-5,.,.,TGCGCCAGCAGCCAAGGTAGGGCTCGGGGTGAACAAGAGACCCAGTACTTC,CASSQGRARGEQETQYF
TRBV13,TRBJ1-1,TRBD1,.,TGTGCCAGCAGCTCCCGATCGGGGGTCGACAGGGGGAGCACTGAAGCTTTCTTT,CASSSRSGVDRGSTEAFF
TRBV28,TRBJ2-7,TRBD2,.,TGTGCCAGCAGTTCCTCAATCCTCAATAGCGGGGGGGCCTACGAGCAGTACTTC,CASSSSILNSGGAYEQYF
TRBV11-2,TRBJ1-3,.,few,TGTGCCAGCAGGACACAGGGAAACACCATATATTTT,CASRTQGNTIYF
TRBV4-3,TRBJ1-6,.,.,TGCGCCAGCAGCCAAGCAGGGCACGACTATAATTCACCCCTCCACTTT,CASSQAGHDYNSPLHF
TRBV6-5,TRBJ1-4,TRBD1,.,TGTGCCAGCAGCTCCGGGACAGAAAGAAGAAAACTGTTTTTT,CASSSGTERRKLFF
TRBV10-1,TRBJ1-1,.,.,.,CASILGRGPPTEAFF
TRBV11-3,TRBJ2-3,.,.,TGTGCCAGCAGCTTAGGTCGCGGTACGCAGTATTTT,CASSLGRGTQYF
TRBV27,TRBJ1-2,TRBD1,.,TGTGCCAGCAGTCCAGGACAGGGGCCCTATGGCTACACCTTC,CASSPGQGPYGYTF
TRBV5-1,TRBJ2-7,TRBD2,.,TGCGCCCGCAGCTGGGGCCGGGGGGGGACTTACGAGCAGTACTTC,CARSWGRGGTYEQYF
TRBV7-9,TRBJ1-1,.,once,TGTGCCAGCAGTTTCTCAGGGACTGAAGCTTTCTTT,CASSFSGTEAFF